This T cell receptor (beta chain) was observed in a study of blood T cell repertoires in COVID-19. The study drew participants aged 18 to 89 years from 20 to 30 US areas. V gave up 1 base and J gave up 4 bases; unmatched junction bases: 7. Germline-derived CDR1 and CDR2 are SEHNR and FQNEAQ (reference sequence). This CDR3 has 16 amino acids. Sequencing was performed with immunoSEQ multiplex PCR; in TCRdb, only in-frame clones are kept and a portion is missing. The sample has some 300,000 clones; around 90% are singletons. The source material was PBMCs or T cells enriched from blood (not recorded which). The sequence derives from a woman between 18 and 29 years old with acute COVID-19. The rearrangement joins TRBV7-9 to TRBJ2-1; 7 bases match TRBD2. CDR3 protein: CASSLVGPSGYNEQFF. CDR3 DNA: TGTGCCAGCAGCTTAGTTGGGCCTAGCGGATACAATGAGCAGTTCTTC.